The 22 T cell receptor beta chains in this list originate from one sample, sequenced in a study of blood T cell repertoires in COVID-19. The data were produced by immunoSEQ multiplex PCR, yet TCRdb's version contains in-frame clones alone and is incomplete. The table includes some 62,000 clones, around 91% detected once. The sequencing input was peripheral blood. The source of these receptors is a woman aged 55-69 years with COVID-19, enrolled during active disease.

For this clone: The limits of the CDR3 on the DNA are not certain, so only TCRdb's listed CDR3 is given. This chain joins TRBV27 and TRBJ2-3; the D segment call TRBD1 is taken from the table without a DNA check. Germline V lookup: CDR1 MNHEY, CDR2 SMNVEV (reference sequence). The CDR3 length is 16 residues, termini included. The CDR3 is CASSSSTGGLTDTQYF.

The chain couples TRBV19 to TRBJ1-3; D may be TRBD1 (5 bases). Trimming removed 2 bases at V and 0 bases at J, with 8 bases between. CDR1 LNHDA and CDR2 SQIVND come from the germline V gene (reference sequence). The CDR3 has 15 amino acids. The CDR3 DNA follows: TGTGCCAGTAGTATACAGGGAACCTCTGGAAACACCATATATTTT. This encodes CASSIQGTSGNTIYF.

V and J are TRBV19 and TRBJ2-7, with 7 bases lining up with TRBD2. Germline CDR1 reads LNHDA; CDR2 reads SQIVND (reference sequence). The CDR3 sequence is 14 residues long. After removal of 5 bases from V and 7 bases from J, the junction contained 11 bases not matched to a gene. CDR3 nucleotide sequence: TGTGCCAGTAGTGTCGGACTAGAGCGCCTTGAGCAGTACTTC. Translated, it gives CASSVGLERLEQYF.

The chain has TRBV6-6 and TRBJ2-2, with D perhaps matching TRBD1 (7 bases). Germline V lookup: CDR1 MNHNY, CDR2 SVGAGI (reference sequence). V dropped 3 bases and J dropped 5 bases, with 13 bases sitting between them. There are 15 residues in the CDR3. The CDR3 loop reads CASSYSRGRTGELFF. CDR3 coding DNA: TGTGCCAGCAGTTATTCCAGGGGGAGGACCGGGGAGCTGTTTTTT.

This clone was counted a single time. The chain is built from TRBV4-3 and TRBJ2-3, with D maybe TRBD1 (5 bases). The CDR3 is 16 amino acids. Germline-derived CDR1 and CDR2 are LGHNA and YSLEER. Trimming took 4 bases from V and 2 from J, leaving 16 bases between them. CDR3 coding DNA: TGCGCCAGCAGCCCCCTGGCAGGGCGACCCACAGATACGCAGTATTTT. This codes for CASSPLAGRPTDTQYF.

The chain employs TRBV18 and TRBJ1-2; D gene uncertain. The CDR3 length is 14 residues. V was pared by 1 base and J by 8 bases, with 14 bases between. Germline V lookup: CDR1 KGHSH, CDR2 LQKENI. CDR3 protein: CASSPLGKEQGYTF. The CDR3 nucleotides are TGTGCCAGCTCACCACTCGGGAAGGAGCAAGGCTACACCTTC.

The rearrangement uses TRBV18 and TRBJ2-5; 7 nucleotides match TRBD1. The CDR3 has 13 amino acids. The V gene end was trimmed by 1 base and the J gene end by 11 bases; junction bases not matched to a gene: 7. CDR1 is KGHSH, CDR2 LQKENI, per germline. This chain's CDR3 is CASSPQQTGSQYF. CDR3 DNA sequence: TGTGCCAGCTCACCACAACAGACAGGGTCACAGTACTTC.

The chain is built from TRBV19 and TRBJ1-3, with unresolved D. The V end was cut by 6 bases, the J end by 2 bases, with 11 bases between. CDR1 is LNHDA and CDR2 is SQIVND in the germline V gene (reference sequence). The CDR3 spans 14 residues. Here the CDR3 DNA reads TGTGCCAGTAGGAGGCCTGGCGCTGGAAACACCATATATTTT. It encodes CASRRPGAGNTIYF.

V is TRBV3-1 (or the pseudogene TRBV3-2) and J is TRBJ2-2; 8 bases map to TRBD2. CDR3 length equals 15 residues. The V segment lost 4 bases and the J segment 3 bases; nucleotides outside the gene matches: 4. Germline values: CDR1 LGHDT, CDR2 YNNKEL (reference sequence). For the CDR3, the DNA is TGTGCCAGCAGCCTCAGCGGGAGTGACACCGGGGAGCTGTTTTTT. This sequence encodes CASSLSGSDTGELFF.

V gene TRBV18 combines with J gene TRBJ2-7; D gene ambiguous. This CDR3 contains 12 residues. V lost 3 bases, J lost 3 bases, and 6 bases lay in between. CDR1 is KGHSH and CDR2 is LQKENI in the germline V gene. The CDR3 DNA follows: TGTGCCAGCTCACCGCAGAACTACGAGCAGTACTTC. Encoded protein: CASSPQNYEQYF.

The count of this clone is one. The chain links TRBV5-6 to TRBJ2-1, with 13 nucleotides matching TRBD2. The V and J ends lost 4 bases and 6 bases, in that order; junction bases with no gene match: 7. Looked up from germline, CDR1 is SGHDT and CDR2 is YYEEEE. The CDR3 is 16 amino acids. CDR3 residues: CASSQTLAGGPNEQFF. Here the CDR3 DNA reads TGTGCCAGCAGCCAAACACTAGCGGGAGGGCCCAATGAGCAGTTCTTC.

J is TRBJ1-6 and V is TRBV25-1; 7 positions agree with TRBD1. The CDR3 length is 15 residues. Germline lookup yields CDR1 MGHDK and CDR2 SYGVNS. V trimming: 5 bases; J trimming: 8 bases; junction bases outside the gene matches: 9. The CDR3: CASSPPTGLDSPLHF. The DNA for the CDR3 is TGTGCCAGCAGTCCCCCGACAGGGTTAGATTCACCCCTCCACTTT.

This chain connects TRBV18 to TRBJ2-2; D not certain. The CDR3 extends over 13 amino acids. CDR1 and CDR2 from the germline V gene are KGHSH and LQKENI. V shed 1 base and J shed 4 bases, with 4 bases lying between them. The CDR3 DNA reads as TGTGCCAGCTCACCACGGCTCACCGGGGAGCTGTTTTTT. Protein: CASSPRLTGELFF. The whole variable domain, remainder taken from reference TRBV18 and TRBJ2-2, is NAGVMQNPRHLVRRRGQEARLRCSPMKGHSHVYWYRQLPEEGLKFMVYLQKENIIDESGMPKERFSAEFPKEGPSILRIQQVVRGDSAAYFCASSPRLTGELFFGEGSRLTVL.

This chain uses TRBV5-4 with TRBJ2-7; 11 nucleotides match TRBD2. CDR1 SGHNT and CDR2 YYREEE come from the germline V gene (reference sequence). CDR3 length: 16 amino acids. The trim removed 4 bases at V and 4 bases at J, leaving 10 bases unmatched. Here the CDR3 reads CASSGVETSGIYEQYF. The CDR3 DNA reads TGTGCCAGCAGCGGGGTGGAGACTAGCGGGATTTACGAGCAGTACTTC. The full variable domain, rest sourced from reference TRBV5-4 and TRBJ2-7, is ETGVTQSPTHLIKTRGQQVTLRCSSQSGHNTVSWYQQALGQGPQFIFQYYREEENGRGNFPPRFSGLQFPNYSSELNVNALELDDSALYLCASSGVETSGIYEQYFGPGTRLTVT.

The rearrangement joins TRBV2 to TRBJ1-5; D is undetermined. Germline CDR1 SNHLY, CDR2 FYNNEI. V was pared by 8 bases and J by 3 bases, with 11 bases between. CDR3 length equals 13 residues. The DNA of the CDR3 is TGTGCCAGCCAACAGACATACAATCAGCCCCAGCATTTT. It specifies CASQQTYNQPQHF.

This chain connects TRBV15 to TRBJ2-3; TRBD2 aligns across 15 bases. Germline V CDR1 and CDR2: LNHNV, YYDKDF (reference sequence). The CDR3 covers 17 residues. Losses at the gene ends were 5 bases for V and 3 bases for J; bases not matched to a gene: 6. The CDR3 bases are TGTGCCACCAGCGGAGGGGGACTAGCGGGAGGAACAGATACGCAGTATTTT. It translates to CATSGGGLAGGTDTQYF. Full variable domain (rest looked up from reference TRBV15 and TRBJ2-3): DAMVIQNPRYQVTQFGKPVTLSCSQTLNHNVMYWYQQKSSQAPKLLFHYYDKDFNNEADTPDNFQSRRPNTSFCFLDIRSPGLGDTAMYLCATSGGGLAGGTDTQYFGPGTRLTVL.

This rearrangement joins TRBV5-4 to TRBJ2-3; possible D gene TRBD2, 6 bases. The CDR3 spans 15 residues. CDR1 SGHNT and CDR2 YYREEE come from the germline V gene (reference sequence). V was trimmed by 4 bases and J by 0 bases, leaving 12 bases between them. The CDR3 region has the DNA TGTGCCAGCAGCCCCCTAGCGTTTAGCACAGATACGCAGTATTTT. It specifies CASSPLAFSTDTQYF.

The chain couples TRBV7-9 to TRBJ2-7, with D perhaps TRBD2 (5 bases). Looked up from germline, CDR1 is SEHNR and CDR2 is FQNEAQ (reference sequence). This CDR3 is 14 amino acids long. Trimming pared 1 base from V and 2 bases from J, leaving 9 bases between. CDR3 nucleotide sequence: TGTGCCAGCAGCTTAGGACTAACCCCCTACGAGCAGTACTTC. It encodes CASSLGLTPYEQYF.

The genes are TRBV25-1 and TRBJ1-4; perhaps TRBD1 as D (6 bases). Per the germline V gene, CDR1 is MGHDK and CDR2 is SYGVNS. This CDR3 spans 15 amino acids. Trimming took 4 bases from V and 8 from J, leaving 17 bases between them. In DNA form, the CDR3 reads TGTGCCAGCAGTGGTAATACAGGGCTTTGGGAAAAACTGTTTTTT. Protein product: CASSGNTGLWEKLFF.

This clone was detected only once. CDR3 sequence: CASSLAVANTGELFF. In DNA form, the CDR3 reads TGCGCCAGCAGCCTAGCGGTGGCGAACACCGGGGAGCTGTTTTTT. The chain has TRBV5-1 and TRBJ2-2; 7 bases align to TRBD2. The CDR3 runs 15 residues. Trimming at V came to 4 bases and at J to 0 bases, leaving 3 bases not matched to a gene. CDR1 SGHRS and CDR2 YFSETQ come from the germline V gene. The full variable domain, rest sourced from reference TRBV5-1 and TRBJ2-2, is KAGVTQTPRYLIKTRGQQVTLSCSPISGHRSVSWYQQTPGQGLQFLFEYFSETQRNKGNFPGRFSGRQFSNSRSEMNVSTLELGDSALYLCASSLAVANTGELFFGEGSRLTVL.

The genes are TRBV27 and TRBJ1-2; maybe TRBD1 (5 bases). CDR3 length: 16 residues. The V and J ends lost 6 bases and 4 bases respectively, with 21 bases between them. Germline loops: CDR1 MNHEY, CDR2 SMNVEV (reference sequence). CDR3 DNA sequence: TGTGCCAGCAGATATCTAATCGTCGGGGGTAGCTATGGCTACACCTTC. This encodes CASRYLIVGGSYGYTF.

The chain combines TRBV5-4 with TRBJ1-2, with 10 positions matching TRBD1. Germline V gives CDR1 SGHNT, CDR2 YYREEE (reference sequence). V shed 5 bases and J 5 bases; nucleotides not matched to a gene: 6. This CDR3 comprises 14 residues. As DNA, the CDR3 is TGTGCCAGCAGGTGGACAGGGGGACCTTATGGCTACACCTTC. Amino acids: CASRWTGGPYGYTF.